Below, one T cell receptor (beta chain) is given with its context. MiXCR was run by TCRdb on the RACE reads, yielding one entry per CDR3 protein. The top ten clones hold around 3.6% of a sample with 100,000 or so distinct CDR3 sequences, roughly 9.6% of them seen once. V lost 3 bases and J lost 5; bases outside the gene matches: 4. Germline V lookup: CDR1 DFQATT, CDR2 SNEGSKA (reference sequence). CDR3 length: 14 amino acids. This specimen comes from a study of human T cells and chemical hapten exposure. Study information: A patient group, mainly female, showed alopecia areata, totalis or universalis.

Time point meaning: patch test 1, 2 weeks after DPC sensitization. Documented treatment: therapeutic diphenylcyclopropenone sensitization with weekly scalp DPC. This specimen was whole blood, taken in connection with sensitization to the hapten diphenylcyclopropenone (DPC). This sequence was found in a woman aged 40 to 50 with alopecia areata. Some clones in this sample may be carry-over from other donors' samples. V gene TRBV20-1 combines with J gene TRBJ2-1; 10 positions agree with TRBD2. As DNA, the CDR3 is TGCAGTGCTAGTGGGACTAGCGCAAACAATGAGCAGTTCTTC. Translated: CSASGTSANNEQFF.